This TCR beta chain is drawn from a study of Graves' ophthalmopathy and Graves' hyperthyroidism. Study findings and constraints: The model achieved around 67% sensitivity and approximately 74% specificity for ophthalmopathy progression.

This clonotype was detected only a few times. Its cognate antigen is unknown. RNA transcripts were the source from which TCR beta CDR3 regions were amplified. Second-round multiplex PCR came after a first-round RT-PCR that employed HTBI primers. TCRdb fed the multiplex PCR reads into MiXCR, producing one record per CDR3 protein. This table has 200,000 to 300,000 distinct CDR3 sequences, approximately 42% appearing once. Germline-derived CDR1 and CDR2 are LNHDA and SQIVND (reference sequence). V lost 5 bases to trimming and J lost 5 bases; unmatched junction nucleotides: 12. This CDR3 contains 16 residues. Fresh peripheral blood (more than 9.5 ml) yielded the PBMCs.

The sample comprised peripheral blood. This TCR derives from an adult man with Graves' ophthalmopathy. This chain connects TRBV19 to TRBJ2-5; 9 nucleotides line up with TRBD1. CDR3 amino acids: CASSRVTGTGKETQYF. CDR3 bases: TGTGCCAGTAGTCGCGTTACCGGGACAGGGAAGGAGACCCAGTACTTC.